These 13 T cell receptor beta chains were sequenced from one sample in a study of response to subunit inactivated influenza vaccine. TCRdb re-analysed the RT-PCR reads in MiXCR, keeping a single row per CDR3 protein. Here the sample spans approximately 480,000 distinct CDR3 sequences, 11% being singletons. The specimen comprised PBMCs from blood, sampled more than 35 days after vaccination. Source of these receptors: a man aged 50 to 60 who received an inactivated influenza vaccine.

The chain employs TRBV5-1 and TRBJ2-5; TRBD2 matches at 7 bases. Trimming removed 4 bases from V and 4 bases from J; junction bases left unmatched: 4. The CDR3 has 13 residues. Germline assignment: CDR1 SGHRS and CDR2 YFSETQ. Here the CDR3 reads CASSSWEGETQYF. CDR3 bases: TGCGCCAGCAGCAGCTGGGAGGGAGAGACCCAGTACTTC.

This clonotype turned up a few times. The chain recombines TRBV28 with TRBJ1-5, with D maybe TRBD1 (5 bases). The CDR3 totals 15 residues. Germline V lookup: CDR1 MDHEN, CDR2 SYDVKM. V was pared by 2 bases and J by 4 bases, with 12 bases between. The CDR3 loop is CASSLTGLQNQPQHF. The CDR3 DNA reads TGTGCCAGCAGTTTAACGGGACTGCAAAATCAGCCCCAGCATTTT.

This clonotype was observed a few times. The chain combines TRBV6-1 with TRBJ2-7; D is uncertain. The length of the CDR3 is 11 residues. Trimming took off 6 bases at V and 7 bases at J, with 10 bases between the two ends. Germline CDR1 and CDR2: MNHNS and SASEGT. The CDR3 loop reads CASSPLREQYF. Written as DNA, the CDR3 is TGTGCCAGCAGCCCCCTTAGGGAGCAGTACTTC.

Of note for this clonotype: An end of the junction does not agree with germline; a read error may underlie this. The CDR3 reads CATSSGGSTDTQYF. CDR3 in DNA: TGTGCCACCAGTTCCGGGGGGAGCACAGATACGCAGTATTTT. V and J are TRBV6-5 and TRBJ2-3, with TRBD2 matching over 7 bases. Germline lookup yields CDR1 MNHEY and CDR2 SVGAGI. CDR3 length equals 14 residues.

A few counts support this clonotype. The chain recombines TRBV7-2 with TRBJ1-5; D ambiguous. CDR1 and CDR2 from the germline V gene are SGHTA and FQGNSA. V lost 1 base and J 7 bases, leaving 14 bases between the germline ends. The CDR3 totals 15 residues. CDR3 in DNA: TGTGCCAGCAGCTTAGGCCACAGCCTCAGGCAGCCCCAGCATTTT. This sequence encodes CASSLGHSLRQPQHF.

This clonotype has only a few counts. The chain uses TRBV5-5 and TRBJ2-5; tentative D call: TRBD1 (6 bases). The CDR3 has 15 amino acids. CDR1 and CDR2 (germline): SGHKS, YYEKEE (reference sequence). Trimming took 3 bases from V and 2 from J, leaving 14 bases between them. The CDR3 protein is CASSSLGHQQETQYF. The CDR3 DNA reads as TGTGCCAGCAGCTCCCTGGGACACCAACAAGAGACCCAGTACTTC. Supplemented by reference TRBV5-5 and TRBJ2-5, the full variable domain reads DAGVTQSPTHLIKTRGQQVTLRCSPISGHKSVSWYQQVLGQGPQFIFQYYEKEERGRGNFPDRFSARQFPNYSSELNVNALLLGDSALYLCASSSLGHQQETQYFGPGTRLLVL.

The J gene is TRBJ2-4, the V gene TRBV11-2; perhaps TRBD2 as D (6 bases). CDR1 is SGHAT, CDR2 FQNNGV, per germline. The CDR3 has 15 residues. Trimming stripped 5 bases from V and 4 bases from J, with 15 bases between. CDR3 residues: CASSPETRGKNIQYF. For the CDR3, the DNA is TGTGCCAGCAGCCCTGAGACTAGGGGTAAAAACATTCAGTACTTC.

This clonotype was observed many times. This chain links TRBV4-3 with TRBJ2-7; tentatively, D is TRBD2 (5 bases). The V end lost 0 bases, the J end lost 1 base, and 7 bases lay between the germline ends. From germline, CDR1 is LGHNA and CDR2 YSLEER. The CDR3 loop spans 14 amino acids. The CDR3 DNA is TGCGCCAGCAGCCAAGATGAGGGATCCTACGAGCAGTACTTC. Residues: CASSQDEGSYEQYF.

V usage is TRBV4-2 and J usage is TRBJ2-4; unclear D gene. The V end was cut by 2 bases, the J end by 4 bases, with 9 bases between. In germline, CDR1 is LGHNA, CDR2 YNFKEQ. The CDR3 is 14 amino acids. The CDR3 coding sequence is TGTGCCAGCAGCCAAAGTCAGGAGAAAAACATTCAGTACTTC. Encoded protein: CASSQSQEKNIQYF.

This clonotype showed up many times. The chain uses TRBV6-1 and TRBJ2-1, with TRBD1 as a possible D gene (6 bases). CDR1 MNHNS and CDR2 SASEGT come from the germline V gene. The V end was cut by 6 bases, the J end by 6 bases, with 21 bases between. The CDR3 is made up of 16 amino acids. The CDR3 coding sequence is TGTGCCAGCAGACTAACGCCACAGGGAGACGTCAATGAGCAGTTCTTC. The encoded protein is CASRLTPQGDVNEQFF.

This clonotype was found a few times. The chain combines TRBV15 with TRBJ1-2, with 7 nucleotides matching TRBD1. The CDR3 spans 13 residues. V gave up 5 bases and J gave up 8 bases; unmatched junction bases: 8. Germline CDR1 is LNHNV and CDR2 is YYDKDF (reference sequence). The CDR3 here is CATSARTGSGYTF. The DNA for the CDR3 is TGTGCCACCAGCGCACGGACAGGTAGCGGCTACACCTTC.

This clonotype was seen a handful of times. The chain uses TRBV6-2 or TRBV6-3 and TRBJ2-7, with a tentative D call TRBD1 (7 bases). Between the trimmed V and J ends, which lost 4 bases and 4 bases, there was a span of 11 bases. Germline CDR1 is MNHEY and CDR2 is SVGEGT. CDR3 length equals 13 residues. The CDR3 sequence: CASSSPGGYEQYF. The CDR3 DNA reads as TGTGCCAGCAGTTCACCAGGGGGGTACGAGCAGTACTTC.

The chain recombines TRBV5-1 with TRBJ2-5, with D perhaps TRBD1 (7 bases). From germline, CDR1 is SGHRS and CDR2 YFSETQ. V lost 4 bases and J 2 bases, leaving 15 bases between the germline ends. The CDR3 runs to 15 residues. CDR3 in amino acids: CASSGGTAQQETQYF. CDR3 nucleotides: TGCGCCAGCAGCGGCGGGACAGCACAACAAGAGACCCAGTACTTC.